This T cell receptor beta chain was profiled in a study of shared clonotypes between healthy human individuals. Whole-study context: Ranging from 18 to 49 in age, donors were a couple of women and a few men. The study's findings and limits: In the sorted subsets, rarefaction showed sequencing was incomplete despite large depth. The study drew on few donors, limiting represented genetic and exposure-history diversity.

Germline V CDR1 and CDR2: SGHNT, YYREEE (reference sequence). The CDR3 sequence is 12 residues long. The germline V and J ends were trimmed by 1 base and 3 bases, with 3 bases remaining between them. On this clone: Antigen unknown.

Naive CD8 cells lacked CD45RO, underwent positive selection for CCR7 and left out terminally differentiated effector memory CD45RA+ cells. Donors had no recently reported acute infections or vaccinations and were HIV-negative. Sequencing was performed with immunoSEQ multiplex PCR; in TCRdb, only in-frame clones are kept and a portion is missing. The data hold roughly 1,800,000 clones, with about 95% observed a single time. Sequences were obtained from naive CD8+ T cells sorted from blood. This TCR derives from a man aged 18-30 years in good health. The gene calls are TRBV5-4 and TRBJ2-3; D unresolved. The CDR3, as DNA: TGTGCCAGCAGCTTGCCTACAGATACGCAGTATTTT. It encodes CASSLPTDTQYF.